Below, one T cell receptor (beta chain) is given with its context. Its antigen is undetermined. TCRdb reprocessed the reads via MiXCR and lists one record per CDR3 protein. The sample has roughly 640,000 distinct CDR3 sequences, approximately 24% seen once. The data belong to a study of T cell repertoires in cytomegalovirus infection. Study at large: CMV infection and matching HLA type were both indicated by public TCR beta signatures.

Regarding the study as a whole: HLA-C-restricted CMV-specific TCR beta clonotypes were dominant in the ex vivo response.

Trimming removed 0 bases at V and 10 bases at J, with 13 bases between. CDR1 and CDR2 from the germline V gene are MNHEY and SVGAGI. This CDR3 contains 15 residues. Sequences were obtained from CD8+ T cells from PBMCs. The rearrangement uses TRBV6-5 and TRBJ1-6; D unresolved. The sequence was collected from a human donor in good health (CMV status not recorded). Some clones in this sample may be carry-over from other donors' samples. The CDR3 loop reads CASSYSVGEYSPLHF. The DNA of the CDR3 is TGTGCCAGCAGTTACTCGGTTGGGGAATACTCACCCCTCCACTTT.